What follows is one T cell receptor beta chain and its context. As yet, its antigen is unknown. This entry comes from a study of T-cell reconstitution after alpha-beta-depleted transplantation in children. Study-wide findings and caveats: The origin of alpha-beta T cells about two months after transplant was reportedly several hundred expanded graft clones.

For TCRbeta, the library was prepared with unique molecular identifiers. TCRdb re-derived calls from the PCR reads in MiXCR, one entry per CDR3 protein. The sample shows about 980,000 distinct CDR3 sequences, 25% to 35% of them seen only once. The CDR3 consists of 15 residues. Germline lookup yields CDR1 MGHRA and CDR2 YSYEKL. V gave up 1 base and J gave up 4 bases, with 8 bases separating them. This clonotype originated in a boy younger than two who had a stem cell transplant for SCID, so the T cells may come from the graft donor. The input for sequencing was PBMCs, mostly from graft donor cells, taken 360 days after TCRalphabeta/CD19-depleted stem cell transplant. V gene TRBV4-1 combines with J gene TRBJ2-6; D uncertain. CDR3 amino acids: CASSQVRPGANVLTF. DNA of the CDR3: TGCGCCAGCAGCCAAGTCAGACCAGGGGCCAACGTCCTGACTTTC.